The source of this TCR beta chain is a study of CD8+CD57+ T cells in acquired aplastic anemia. About this clonotype: The antigen remains undetermined.

The CDR3 has 15 residues. V lost 8 bases and J lost 0, with 16 bases in between. The germline CDR1 and CDR2 sequences are ENHRY and SYGVKD. Study-wide findings and caveats: CD8+ Simpson's diversity did not differ significantly between patients and controls.

Both TCR beta VDJ combination and CDR3 sequence profiling were carried out. Genomic DNA was the template for this profiling. TCRdb re-derived calls from the reads in MiXCR, one entry per CDR3 protein. The sample consists of 220,000 or so distinct CDR3 sequences, 55% to 65% of them appearing once. Those patients picked for sequencing had displayed CD8+CD57+ cell expansion on flow cytometry. The receptor comes from a human donor with aplastic anemia. Sequenced material: sorted CD4+, CD8+, or CD8+CD57+ T cells (not recorded which) from PBMCs. This chain links TRBV10-3 with TRBJ1-1; TRBD1 might be the D (5 bases). CDR3 in DNA: TGTGCCATCGCCCAGGGATACTCATTGAACACTGAAGCTTTCTTT. Translation: CAIAQGYSLNTEAFF.